This TCR beta chain was documented in a study of T cells in Graves' hyperthyroidism and ophthalmopathy. Broader study findings: Most thyroid clonotypes expanded above 0.001 were also detected in blood.

The CDR3 regions of TCR beta were amplified from RNA transcripts. An initial round of RT-PCR targeting the TCR CDR3 relied on the HTBI primer set. One entry per CDR3 protein results from TCRdb running MiXCR on the multiplex PCR reads. Among almost 350,000 distinct CDR3 sequences listed, around 18% were seen once. V lost 6 bases and J lost 0, with 20 bases in between. The CDR3 totals 17 residues. Concerning this clonotype itself: Antigen specificity is unknown.

Investigators excluded patients with uncontrolled infection, other autoimmune disease, pregnancy or lactation. The sequencing sample was made of blood. This clonotype was sampled from a woman aged 40 to 50 with Graves' ophthalmopathy. The chain carries TRBV12-3 or TRBV12-4 and TRBJ1-2; no definite D call. CDR3: CASSSLLGRATNYGYTF. CDR3 nucleotides: TGTGCCAGCAGCTCCCTTTTAGGGAGGGCGACTAACTATGGCTACACCTTC.